These 4 T cell receptor beta chains were sequenced from one sample in a study of early T cells in non-severe SARS-CoV-2 infection. TCRdb processed the 5' RACE reads anew with MiXCR; each CDR3 protein has one entry. Of 34,000 or so distinct CDR3 sequences detected, roughly 9.2% appear once; the ten largest clones hold 13%. Sequenced sample: whole blood. The receptor source for this set is an adult who was a healthcare worker with PCR-confirmed SARS-CoV-2 infection or an uninfected control (not recorded which).

The J gene is TRBJ2-3, the V gene TRBV4-1; 7 nucleotides line up with TRBD2. V was clipped by 0 bases and J by 3 bases; unmatched bases: 12. This CDR3 has 18 residues. In germline, CDR1 is MGHRA, CDR2 YSYEKL. This chain's CDR3 is CASSQEPRAAGGTDTQYF. CDR3 bases: TGCGCCAGCAGCCAAGAGCCCCGGGCCGCCGGGGGGACAGATACGCAGTATTTT.

Many counts were recorded for this clonotype. The J gene is TRBJ2-3, the V gene TRBV6-6, with TRBD1 identical over 8 bases. This CDR3 has 15 residues. Germline lookup yields CDR1 MNHNY and CDR2 SVGAGI (reference sequence). The trim removed 5 bases at V and 7 bases at J, leaving 11 bases unmatched. CDR3: CASSDKDRGGHTQYF. In DNA, the CDR3 is TGTGCCAGCAGTGACAAAGACAGGGGCGGGCATACGCAGTATTTT.

There are many counts of this clonotype. The chain has TRBV5-5 and TRBJ1-1, with unresolved D. V was pared by 5 bases and J by 6 bases, with 17 bases between. In germline, CDR1 is SGHKS, CDR2 YYEKEE (reference sequence). The CDR3 spans 14 residues. The CDR3 DNA reads as TGTGCCAGCAGGCCGAATTTGGGGTCGGCTGAAGCTTTCTTT. This translates into CASRPNLGSAEAFF.

This clonotype was seen many times. J is TRBJ1-5 and V is TRBV15, with D possibly being TRBD1 (6 bases). The CDR3 totals 15 residues. Trimming left V 3 bases short and J 9 bases short, with 18 bases between. CDR1 and CDR2 from the germline V gene are LNHNV and YYDKDF (reference sequence). The CDR3 sequence: CATSRIRDTLLPQHF. The CDR3 region has the DNA TGTGCCACCAGCAGGATCCGGGACACCCTCTTGCCCCAGCATTTT.